A selection of T cell receptor beta chains follows, all from one sample in a study of a mutant IDH1 vaccine in newly diagnosed glioma. Their antigens remain unidentified. Libraries were prepared by immunoSEQ multiplex PCR; TCRdb keeps only in-frame clonotypes and omits some of them. The sample contains tens of thousands of clones, around 76% of which appear only once. The sequencing here drew on PBMCs, taken from a glioma patient whose treatment included an IDH1 peptide vaccine. These receptors all come from a man in his fifties or sixties with glioma. Each CDR3 is given with its conserved first and last residue.

v_call cdr3_aa
TRBV6-1 CASSDGTEVAFF
TRBV27 CASSLSNRDHEQYF
TRBV7-9 CASSQWGQPQHF
TRBV5-6 CASSLRLNNEQFF
TRBV2 CASRPGLAGGYQETQYF
TRBV9 CASSAHPAGVSTGELFF
TRBV30 CAWSVQVGLMGTQYF
TRBV6-5 CASSPTPRNTEAFF
TRBV6-5 CASRTTGGVYNEQFF
TRBV7-2 CASSLRQGNTEAFF
TRBV5-1 CASARRPGEQFF
TRBV10-3 CAMGTAGPYEQYF
TRBV7-8 CASSSGRMIQYEQYF
TRBV6-1 CASSARGSLYSPLHF
TRBV7-2 CASSFGTAKQPQHF
TRBV7-9 CASSLEEGTGGRFF
TRBV4-1 CASSHRVGDEQYF
TRBV7-8 CASSPGTRGLYGYTF
TRBV30 CAWALGVAGELFF
TRBV30 CAWDLGGETQYF
TRBV9 CASSVEQGHSYEQYF
TRBV6-6 CASSPDSNQPQHF
TRBV2 CASSDSSGANVLTF
TRBV30 CAWNRGSYEQYF
TRBV9 CASSVASSGTEAFF
TRBV29-1 CSVQGRGDYGYTF
TRBV5-6 CASSGYSYEQYF
TRBV29-1 CSARTGGFTGELFF
TRBV18 CASSGTATNEKLFF
TRBV2 CASIKDRGWNQPQHF
TRBV5-4 CASSSENYGYTF
TRBV14 CASSQVRGETQYF
TRBV9 CASSASGYYYDEQFF
TRBV29-1 CSAPLQGAYTEAFF
TRBV30 CAWSRDRLNYGYTF
TRBV30 CAWQGQRNQPQHF
TRBV5-1 CASSLEASNYGYTF
TRBV19 CASSGGNYEQYF
TRBV7-9 CASTSPGQGNNEQFF
TRBV5-8 CASSLMGENEQFF
TRBV18 CASSPLGETGKETQYF